This passage covers 22 T cell receptor beta chains from one sample sequenced in a study of human T cells and chemical hapten exposure. Noted time point: patch test 3, about 24 weeks after DPC sensitization. Treatment given: therapeutic diphenylcyclopropenone sensitization with weekly scalp DPC. Each CDR3 protein gets one entry after TCRdb re-called the RACE reads with MiXCR. The table records 55,000 to 75,000 distinct CDR3 sequences, around 12% of them present only once. Sample: whole blood, taken in connection with sensitization to the hapten diphenylcyclopropenone (DPC). These receptors all come from a man under 40 with alopecia areata. Some clones in this sample may be carry-over from other donors' samples.

The chain links TRBV13 to TRBJ2-7, with TRBD1 matching 9 bases. CDR1 is PRHDT, CDR2 FYEKMQ, per germline (reference sequence). With V trimmed by 4 bases and J by 2 bases, 6 bases remained unmatched. CDR3 length: 15 amino acids. The CDR3 coding sequence is TGTGCCAGCAGCTCGGGACAGGGTATGCCCTACGAGCAGTACTTC. Protein sequence: CASSSGQGMPYEQYF.

This clonotype was found many times. The chain recombines TRBV28 with TRBJ1-1; D not resolved. Trimming removed 2 bases from V and 0 bases from J, with 4 bases in between. Per the germline V gene, CDR1 is MDHEN and CDR2 is SYDVKM. The CDR3 sequence is 13 residues long. CDR3 residues: CASSLGMNTEAFF. In DNA, the CDR3 is TGTGCCAGCAGTTTAGGGATGAACACTGAAGCTTTCTTT.

This clonotype was detected only a few times. The CDR3 here is CASSLLRTGPNYGYTF. In DNA form, the CDR3 reads TGTGCCAGCAGTCTCTTGCGGACAGGACCTAACTATGGCTACACCTTC. The V and J genes are TRBV7-2 and TRBJ1-2; 7 bases agree with TRBD1. Trimming cost V 6 bases and J 0 bases; bases outside gene matches: 10. CDR1 and CDR2 from the germline V gene are SGHTA and FQGNSA. The CDR3 contains 16 residues.

This clonotype was seen ten or more times. The chain joins TRBV4-1 to TRBJ2-7; 8 nucleotides match TRBD1. V lost 0 bases, J lost 4 bases, and 11 bases stayed unmatched. Germline values: CDR1 MGHRA, CDR2 YSYEKL. The CDR3 contains 17 residues. CDR3 loop: CASSQETWTGFHYEQYF. CDR3 nucleotide sequence: TGCGCCAGCAGCCAAGAAACTTGGACAGGGTTCCATTACGAGCAGTACTTC.

Many counts were recorded for this clonotype. The J gene is TRBJ1-2, the V gene TRBV29-1, with unresolved D. The V end lost 4 bases, the J end lost 4 bases, and 13 bases lay between the germline ends. The germline V gene has CDR1 SQVTM and CDR2 ANQGSEA. This CDR3 region has 13 residues. The CDR3 here is CSVAVAAAYGYTF. The CDR3 DNA reads as TGCAGCGTTGCCGTGGCAGCCGCCTATGGCTACACCTTC.

The rearrangement links TRBV6-2 or TRBV6-3 to TRBJ2-5; D is ambiguous. Germline V gene data show CDR1 as MNHEY and CDR2 as SVGEGT. This CDR3 spans 11 amino acids. V lost 1 base, J lost 13 bases, and 10 bases lay in between. CDR3 amino acids: CASSYYARVYF. The DNA for the CDR3 is TGTGCCAGCAGTTACTACGCCCGCGTGTACTTC.

This clonotype was seen ten or more times. The chain couples TRBV7-6 to TRBJ2-1, with D uncertain. Trimming cost V 1 base and J 6 bases, with 10 bases left between them. CDR1 and CDR2 (germline): SGHVS, FNYEAQ. This CDR3 is 14 amino acids long. This CDR3 reads CASSLVVSGNEQFF. The CDR3, as DNA: TGTGCCAGCAGCTTAGTTGTATCGGGCAATGAGCAGTTCTTC. Filled out from reference TRBV7-6 and TRBJ2-1, the complete variable domain reads GAGVSQSPRYKVTKRGQDVALRCDPISGHVSLYWYRQALGQGPEFLTYFNYEAQQDKSGLPNDRFSAERPEGSISTLTIQRTEQRDSAMYRCASSLVVSGNEQFFGPGTRLTVL.

This clonotype was seen a handful of times. V usage is TRBV2 and J usage is TRBJ1-1; no reliable D call. The CDR3 is 14 residues long. CDR1 is SNHLY and CDR2 is FYNNEI in the germline V gene. Trimming pared 2 bases from V and 2 bases from J, leaving 9 bases between. CDR3 sequence reads: CASSEQLTNTEAFF. CDR3 bases: TGTGCCAGCAGTGAACAGCTTACAAACACTGAAGCTTTCTTT.

There are many counts of this clonotype. The gene calls are TRBV5-4 and TRBJ2-7, with D tentatively TRBD1 or TRBD2 (5 bases each). Germline V lookup: CDR1 SGHNT, CDR2 YYREEE (reference sequence). This CDR3 is 14 amino acids long. Trimming removed 4 bases at V and 6 bases at J, with 17 bases between. DNA for the CDR3: TGTGCCAGCAGCCCCGGGACGCGGCCTGCCGAGCAGTACTTC. It translates to CASSPGTRPAEQYF.

This clonotype was found many times. CDR3 in amino acids: CATSASEFSSTYNEQFF. CDR3 bases: TGTGCCACCAGTGCCTCCGAGTTCAGCTCAACCTACAATGAGCAGTTCTTC. J is TRBJ2-1 and V is TRBV24-1; no reliable D call. Germline CDR1 is KGHDR and CDR2 is SFDVKD. V was cut by 5 bases and J by 2 bases, with 18 bases left in between. This CDR3 has 17 residues.

The rearrangement uses TRBV7-7 and TRBJ2-1, with D possibly being TRBD2 (7 bases). The V and J ends lost 3 bases and 5 bases respectively, with 11 bases between them. The CDR3 is 14 amino acids. The germline CDR1 and CDR2 sequences are SSHAT and FNYEAQ (reference sequence). CDR3 in DNA: TGTGCCAGCAGCTTGGGGGCGGGGGACAATGAGCAGTTCTTC. Its protein product is CASSLGAGDNEQFF.

This clonotype was detected only a few times. This sequence joins TRBV19 and TRBJ2-6, with TRBD2 as a possible D gene (5 bases). Germline CDR1 LNHDA, CDR2 SQIVND (reference sequence). Between the trimmed V and J ends, which lost 7 bases and 0 bases, there was a span of 10 bases. This CDR3 is built from 15 residues. CDR3 bases: TGTGCCAGTAAAAAAGAGGGCTCTGGGGCCAACGTCCTGACTTTC. Translated, it gives CASKKEGSGANVLTF.

Ten or more counts support this clonotype. The chain has TRBV29-1 and TRBJ1-2; no clear D. The germline CDR1 and CDR2 sequences are SQVTM and ANQGSEA. The CDR3 runs to 14 residues. V lost 3 bases to trimming and J lost 8 bases, with 19 bases between them. CDR3 in amino acids: CSVDEGDGAGGYTF. The CDR3 DNA reads as TGCAGCGTTGACGAGGGAGATGGAGCTGGAGGCTACACCTTC.

The CDR3 sequence is CASSQELGQPQHF. As DNA, the CDR3 is TGTGCCAGCAGCCAAGAATTAGGACAGCCCCAGCATTTT. The V and J genes are TRBV4-2 and TRBJ1-5; the D is unclear. V was pared by 0 bases and J by 7 bases, with 7 bases between. Per the germline V gene, CDR1 is LGHNA and CDR2 is YNFKEQ. The CDR3 is 13 residues long.

This chain joins TRBV3-1 and TRBJ2-6, with TRBD2 matching 10 bases. V shed 0 bases and J 0 bases; nucleotides not matched to a gene: 5. Germline CDR1 reads LGHDT; CDR2 reads YNNKEL (reference sequence). The CDR3 runs 19 residues. The CDR3 nucleotides read TGTGCCAGCAGCCAAGATGGAGCGGGGGGGCACTCTGGGGCCAACGTCCTGACTTTC. Its translation is CASSQDGAGGHSGANVLTF.

The sample holds a few counts of this clonotype. Relative to the germline gene, one junction end is altered; a read error may explain this. V gene TRBV7-2 combines with J gene TRBJ2-7; D remains ambiguous. Germline V gene lookup returns CDR1 SGHTA and CDR2 FQGNSA. The CDR3 has 13 amino acids. CDR3 protein: CASSPTNSHEQYF. In DNA, the CDR3 is TGTGCCAGCAGCCCAACGAACTCCCACGAGCAGTACTTC.

This clonotype was recorded many times. The J gene is TRBJ1-1, the V gene TRBV6-5, with D hard to call. Trimming cost V 6 bases and J 4 bases, with 9 bases left between them. Per germline, CDR1 MNHEY and CDR2 SVGAGI. The CDR3 consists of 12 residues. The chain's CDR3 is CASSYKRTEAFF. CDR3 sequence (DNA): TGTGCCAGCAGCTACAAGCGCACTGAAGCTTTCTTT.

This clonotype was counted a few times. The J gene is TRBJ1-4, the V gene TRBV28; no firm D call. From germline, CDR1 is MDHEN and CDR2 SYDVKM. The CDR3 is made up of 12 amino acids. Trimming shortened V by 4 bases and J by 2 bases, and 2 bases separated the two germline ends. The chain's CDR3 is CASSWTNEKLFF. CDR3 coding DNA: TGTGCCAGCAGTTGGACTAATGAAAAACTGTTTTTT.

The chain combines TRBV29-1 with TRBJ2-1; either TRBD1 or TRBD2 may fit D (6 bases each). This CDR3 has 14 amino acids. The V end lost 5 bases, the J end lost 1 base, and 12 bases lay between the germline ends. CDR1 is SQVTM and CDR2 is ANQGSEA in the germline V gene. The CDR3 sequence is CSVSGGASYNEQFF. CDR3 bases: TGCAGCGTTTCCGGGGGCGCATCCTACAATGAGCAGTTCTTC.

Points on this clonotype: A much larger clone differs by one base, so this may be a read error. The rearrangement joins TRBV9 to TRBJ1-1, with 7 bases lining up with TRBD1. The germline V gene encodes CDR1 SGDLS and CDR2 YYNGEE. The CDR3 sequence is 13 residues long. The CDR3 nucleotides are TGTGCCAGCAGCACCTGGACAGGAACTGAAGCTATCTTT. Translated, it gives CASSTWTGTEAIF.

V usage is TRBV7-2 and J usage is TRBJ1-5, with 9 bases that match TRBD1. This CDR3 is built from 22 residues. J was trimmed by 4 bases and V by 5 bases; bases with no gene match: 27. Germline V lookup: CDR1 SGHTA, CDR2 FQGNSA. CDR3 sequence: CASSRYNRHRDRVPRENQPQHF. CDR3 nucleotide sequence: TGTGCCAGCAGCCGTTATAATCGGCACCGGGACAGGGTCCCGAGAGAAAATCAGCCCCAGCATTTT. Supplemented by reference TRBV7-2 and TRBJ1-5, the full variable domain reads GAGVSQSPSNKVTEKGKDVELRCDPISGHTALYWYRQSLGQGLEFLIYFQGNSAPDKSGLPSDRFSAERTGGSVSTLTIQRTQQEDSAVYLCASSRYNRHRDRVPRENQPQHFGDGTRLSIL.

The chain couples TRBV6-6 to TRBJ2-7; D ambiguous. The CDR3 loop spans 11 amino acids. V was cut by 0 bases and J by 7 bases, with 4 bases left in between. Germline assignment: CDR1 MNHNY and CDR2 SVGAGI (reference sequence). This chain's CDR3 is CASSYSGEQYF. CDR3 coding DNA: TGTGCCAGCAGTTACTCTGGAGAGCAGTACTTC.